This TCR beta chain was identified in a study of T-cell reconstitution after alpha-beta-depleted transplantation in children. V was pared by 4 bases and J by 5 bases, with 18 bases between. The length of the CDR3 is 16 residues. Germline CDR1 SGHAT, CDR2 FQNNGV. Using unique molecular identifiers, the investigators prepared the TCRbeta library. TCRdb re-called the PCR reads through MiXCR, storing one row per CDR3 protein. The sample holds 700,000 to 950,000 distinct CDR3 sequences; roughly 15% are singletons and the top ten take around 5.3%. This chain uses TRBV11-2 with TRBJ2-4; D gene unclear. The sequences come from PBMCs, mostly from graft donor cells, collected 360 days after TCRalphabeta/CD19-depleted stem cell transplant. This clonotype was sampled from a male patient aged 5 to 17 who had a stem cell transplant for acute lymphoblastic leukemia, so the T cells may come from the graft donor. CDR3 amino acids: CASSSPPQVWENIQYF. The CDR3 DNA reads as TGTGCCAGCAGCTCCCCTCCTCAGGTTTGGGAAAACATTCAGTACTTC. The full variable domain, in which reference TRBV11-2 and TRBJ2-4 provide the parts outside the CDR3, is EAGVAQSPRYKIIEKRQSVAFWCNPISGHATLYWYQQILGQGPKLLIQFQNNGVVDDSQLPKDRFSAERLKGVDSTLKIQPAKLEDSAVYLCASSSPPQVWENIQYFGAGTRLSVL.